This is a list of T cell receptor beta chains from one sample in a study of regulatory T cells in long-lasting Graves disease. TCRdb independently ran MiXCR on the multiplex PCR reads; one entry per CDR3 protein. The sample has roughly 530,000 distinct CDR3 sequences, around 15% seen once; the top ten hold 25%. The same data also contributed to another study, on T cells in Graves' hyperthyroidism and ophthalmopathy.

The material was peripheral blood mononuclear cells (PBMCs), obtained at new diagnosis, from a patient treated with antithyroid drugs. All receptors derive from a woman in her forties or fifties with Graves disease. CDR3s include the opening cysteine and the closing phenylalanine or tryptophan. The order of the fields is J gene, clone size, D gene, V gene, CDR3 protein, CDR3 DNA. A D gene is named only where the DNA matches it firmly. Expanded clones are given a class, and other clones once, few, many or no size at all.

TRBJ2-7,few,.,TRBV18,CASSPAGASYEQYF,TGTGCCAGCTCACCAGCAGGAGCTTCCTACGAGCAGTACTTC
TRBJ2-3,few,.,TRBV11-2,CASSRLGRTDTQYF,TGTGCCAGCAGCCGACTCGGAAGGACAGATACGCAGTATTTT
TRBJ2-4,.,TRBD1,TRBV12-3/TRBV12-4,CASSSWSGQGENIQYF,TGTGCCAGCAGTTCTTGGTCCGGACAGGGAGAAAACATTCAGTACTTC
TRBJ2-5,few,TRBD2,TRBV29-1,CSPRTSGATTPEIQETQYF,TGCAGCCCTCGGACTAGCGGGGCAACTACTCCTGAGATACAAGAGACCCAGTACTTC
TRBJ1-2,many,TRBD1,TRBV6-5,CASSYGQGGPMGYTF,TGTGCCAGCAGTTACGGACAGGGTGGACCTATGGGCTACACCTTC
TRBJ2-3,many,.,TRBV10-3,CAISYTTDTQYF,TGTGCCATCAGCTACACCACAGATACGCAGTATTTT
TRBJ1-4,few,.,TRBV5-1,CASRGEGEKLFF,TGCGCCAGCAGAGGGGAGGGTGAAAAACTGTTTTTT
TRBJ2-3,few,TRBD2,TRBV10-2,CASRELAGRTDTQYF,TGCGCCAGCAGGGAATTAGCGGGGCGCACAGATACGCAGTATTTT
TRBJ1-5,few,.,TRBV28,CAGATLSNQPQHF,TGTGCCGGGGCCACTTTGAGCAATCAGCCCCAGCATTTT
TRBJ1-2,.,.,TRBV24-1,CATSEGPNYGYTF,TGTGCCACCAGTGAAGGGCCCAACTATGGCTACACCTTC
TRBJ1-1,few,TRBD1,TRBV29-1,CSVGRDSEAFF,TGCAGCGTTGGAAGGGACAGTGAGGCTTTCTTT
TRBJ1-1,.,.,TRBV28,CTSMNTEAFF,TGTACCTCCATGAACACTGAAGCTTTCTTT
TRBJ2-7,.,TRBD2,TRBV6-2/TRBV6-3,CASTPGGTSGGARLYEQYF,TGTGCCAGCACCCCGGGGGGGACTAGCGGGGGGGCCCGTCTCTACGAGCAGTACTTC
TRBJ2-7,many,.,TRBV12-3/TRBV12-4,CASSAGFYEQYF,TGTGCCAGCAGTGCCGGATTCTACGAGCAGTACTTC
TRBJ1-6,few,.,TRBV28,CASSSRGINSPLHF,TGTGCCAGCAGTTCCCGGGGGATTAATTCACCCCTCCACTTT
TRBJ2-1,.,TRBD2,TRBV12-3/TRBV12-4,CASSFSGRGRSQFF,TGTGCCAGCAGTTTTTCAGGCCGCGGGAGAAGTCAGTTCTTC
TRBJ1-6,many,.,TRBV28,CASSSQDLTYNSPLHF,TGTGCCAGCAGCTCTCAGGACCTAACGTATAATTCACCCCTCCACTTT
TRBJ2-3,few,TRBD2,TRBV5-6,CASSLPGGSTDTQYF,TGTGCCAGCAGTCTTCCCGGGGGGAGCACAGATACGCAGTATTTT
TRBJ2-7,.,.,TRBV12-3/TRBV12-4,CASSPSTPHEQYF,TGTGCCAGCAGTCCTAGTACCCCCCACGAGCAGTACTTC
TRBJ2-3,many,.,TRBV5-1,CASSTEADTQYF,TGCGCCAGCAGTACAGAAGCAGATACGCAGTATTTT
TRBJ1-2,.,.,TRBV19,CASSIGRSIYGYTF,TGTGCCAGTTCAATAGGCCGGTCGATCTATGGCTACACCTTC
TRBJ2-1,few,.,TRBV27,CASSRGPPALDEQFF,TGTGCCAGCAGCCGGGGACCCCCTGCTTTGGATGAGCAGTTCTTC
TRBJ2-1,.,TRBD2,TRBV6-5,CASSYRGGGGQFF,TGTGCCAGCAGTTACCGGGGAGGCGGGGGGCAGTTCTTC
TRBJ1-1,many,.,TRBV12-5,CASGLPPPENTEAFF,TGTGCTAGTGGTTTGCCCCCCCCAGAGAACACTGAAGCTTTCTTT
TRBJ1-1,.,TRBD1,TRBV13,CASSLGQGSPEAFF,TGTGCCAGCAGCCTTGGACAGGGTAGTCCTGAAGCTTTCTTT
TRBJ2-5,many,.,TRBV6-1,CASRSEEETQYF,TGTGCCAGCAGATCCGAAGAAGAGACCCAGTACTTC
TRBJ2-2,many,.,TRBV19,CASSILGDRGTGELFF,TGTGCCAGTAGTATTCTAGGAGATCGAGGAACCGGGGAGCTGTTTTTT
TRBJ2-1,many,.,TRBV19,CASSEQRQIYNEQFF,TGTGCCAGTAGTGAACAGAGGCAAATTTACAATGAGCAGTTCTTC
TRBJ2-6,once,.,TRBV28,CASSLGQRLLSGANVLTF,TGTGCCAGCAGTTTGGGTCAGCGTTTACTCTCTGGGGCCAACGTCCTGACTTTC
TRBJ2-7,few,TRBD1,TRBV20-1,CSARPGQGYEQYF,TGCAGTGCTAGACCGGGACAGGGGTACGAGCAGTACTTC
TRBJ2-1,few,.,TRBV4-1,CASSQDATCLYF,TGCGCCAGCAGCCAAGACGCAACCTGTCTGTACTTC
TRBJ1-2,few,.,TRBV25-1,CASSETLGGYTF,TGTGCCAGCAGTGAAACCCTGGGCGGCTACACCTTC
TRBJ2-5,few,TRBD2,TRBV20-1,CSAFQAGAGLQETQYF,TGCAGTGCTTTTCAAGCGGGGGCCGGCCTACAAGAGACCCAGTACTTC
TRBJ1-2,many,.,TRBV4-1,CASSHPPRGGDLGYTF,TGCGCCAGCAGCCATCCTCCCAGGGGCGGAGATCTTGGCTACACCTTC
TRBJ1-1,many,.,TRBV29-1,CSPWREGRAFF,TGCAGCCCCTGGAGGGAGGGCAGGGCTTTCTTT
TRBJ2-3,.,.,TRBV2,CASKSTEKADTQYF,TGTGCCAGCAAATCGACAGAGAAGGCAGATACGCAGTATTTT
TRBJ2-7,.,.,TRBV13,CASSVATDGYEQYF,TGTGCCAGCAGCGTAGCTACGGACGGCTACGAGCAGTACTTC
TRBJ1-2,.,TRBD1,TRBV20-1,CSARGLPGQGAGGYTF,TGCAGTGCTAGAGGTCTGCCGGGACAGGGGGCTGGTGGCTACACCTTC
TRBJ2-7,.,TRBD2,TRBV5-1,CASSLEASGGAGRYF,TGCGCCAGCAGCTTGGAGGCTAGCGGGGGGGCCGGTCGGTACTTC
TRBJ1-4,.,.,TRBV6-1,CASTPDGGEKLFF,TGTGCCAGCACCCCGGACGGGGGGGAAAAACTGTTTTTT
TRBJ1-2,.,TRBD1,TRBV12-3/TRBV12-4,CASSPGTGQRGYTF,TGTGCCAGCAGCCCTGGGACAGGGCAGCGTGGCTACACCTTC
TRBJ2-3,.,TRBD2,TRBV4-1,CASSLLRGTTDTQYF,TGCGCCAGCAGCCTTCTGCGGGGGACCACAGATACGCAGTATTTT